Below are 2 T cell receptor beta chains sequenced from a single sample in a study of CD8 T cells in Susac syndrome. With random hexamers, reverse transcription was performed on about 0.45 to 1 ug of RNA. TCRdb reprocessed the immunoSEQ multiplex PCR reads with MiXCR, giving one entry per CDR3 protein. Of some 200,000 distinct CDR3 sequences in the sample, approximately 95% were seen once. The sequenced material came from CD4+ T cells from PBMCs. Receptors originate from a human donor with multiple sclerosis.

This chain uses TRBV14 with TRBJ1-1; D uncertain. Germline V gives CDR1 SGHDN, CDR2 FVKESK. This CDR3 contains 13 residues. Trimming stripped 5 bases from V and 1 base from J, with 8 bases between. The CDR3: CASSTTPNTEAFF. For the CDR3, the DNA is TGTGCCAGCAGCACTACACCGAACACTGAAGCTTTCTTT.

The V gene is TRBV20-1, the J gene TRBJ2-5; 10 positions agree with TRBD2. V trimming: 5 bases; J trimming: 5 bases; junction bases outside the gene matches: 5. The CDR3 spans 13 residues. Germline V gene sequence: CDR1 DFQATT, CDR2 SNEGSKA (reference sequence). The CDR3 DNA sequence: TGCAGTGCTGGCAGCGGGAGGGGGGAGACCCAGTACTTC. Translated: CSAGSGRGETQYF.